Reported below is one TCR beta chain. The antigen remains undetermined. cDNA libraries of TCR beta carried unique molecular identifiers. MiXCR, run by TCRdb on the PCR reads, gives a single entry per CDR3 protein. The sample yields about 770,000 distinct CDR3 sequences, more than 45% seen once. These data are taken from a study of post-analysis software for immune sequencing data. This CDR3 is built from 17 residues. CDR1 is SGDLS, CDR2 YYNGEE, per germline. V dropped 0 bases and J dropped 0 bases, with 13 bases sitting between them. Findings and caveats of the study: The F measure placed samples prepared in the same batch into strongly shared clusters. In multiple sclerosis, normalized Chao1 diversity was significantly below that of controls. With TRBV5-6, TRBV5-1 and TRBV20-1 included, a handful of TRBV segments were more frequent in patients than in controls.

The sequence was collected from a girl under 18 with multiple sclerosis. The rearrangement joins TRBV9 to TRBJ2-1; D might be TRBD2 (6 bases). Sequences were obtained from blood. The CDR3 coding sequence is TGTGCCAGCAGCGTAGTGCCCCGGGAGAGCTCCTACAATGAGCAGTTCTTC. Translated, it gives CASSVVPRESSYNEQFF.